This T cell receptor (beta chain) originates from a study of T cell responses to AZD1222 COVID-19 vaccine (TCRdb year 2021). Context from the whole study: AZD1222 recipients given second doses at about 4 weeks or at about 12 weeks were pooled, since spike-specific TCR depth and breadth were not found to differ between the two schedules. Trial participants were enrolled by age into subgroups of 18-55, 56-69 and 70-plus years, and 148, 28 and 57 TCR-sequenced participants, respectively, were included in these subgroups. A total of about 250 trial participants underwent TCR sequencing, of whom 200 to 220 had received two doses of AZD1222 and approximately 25 had received two doses of the MenACWY control vaccine.

In light of the paper, this sample's time point label describes: baseline before first vaccination. Vaccinee samples were obtained from the UK trials COV001 and COV002, which included a single-blind randomized controlled phase 2/3 trial of AZD1222 (ChAdOx1 nCoV-19) in healthy adults. For TCRbeta chain sequencing, PBMC samples from trial participants were taken at day 0 and at day 28 after the second dose. What the authors observed across the whole study: Nearly half of unique spike-specific TCRs reportedly recognized epitopes outside regions mutated in the B.1.351 and B.1.1.7 variants. CD4 TCRs associated with the vaccine covered the entire spike protein, and the dominant responses were in regions 160-218 and 743-854. Most participants were white British and females outnumbered males, and the authors suggested that clonal diversity may have been underestimated. Spike-specific TCR breadth and depth rose significantly after two AZD1222 doses compared with day 0 and with MenACWY recipients. Because no day 14 peak-response samples were available, the repertoires could be characterized only after the peak T cell response. Conclusions about previously exposed vaccinees are limited because only five to seven AZD1222 recipients were SARS-CoV-2 seropositive at baseline. In the small 56-69-year group, the increase in depth fell short of significance, most likely because of low power.

The CDR3 regions of human TCRbeta chains were analyzed by immunosequencing. From the authors' description of their analysis: Repertoire TCRs were checked for matches against a reference library of SARS-CoV-2-specific TCRs that had been generated using the MIRA antigen-specificity platform. Breadth meant the fraction of unique TCRs that were SARS-CoV-2-associated, whereas depth meant the fraction of total T cells that were SARS-CoV-2-associated. Using the MIRA data, each spike-specific TCR was mapped to the spike region that the TCR reacts to and placed in a CD4 or CD8 class. Log10-transformed breadth and depth values were compared by one-way ANOVA with Sidak's multiple comparisons tests. Sourced from immuneACCESS, this table was stored by TCRdb with only in-frame sequences that have V and J called. A share of the clones is absent; for the studies checked, an unresolved V gene accounts for under half, and the remainder has no known explanation. That table gives V, J and clone size, and the DNA gave D and trimming. In this sample the table shows approximately 120,000 clones, over 85% of which occur a single time. Clones ranked in the top ten supply approximately 3.4% of the sample.

On this clone itself: Its antigen is still unknown. It has no much larger one-base neighbor in the sample; base qualities were not kept.

This receptor was taken from an adult in good health. The source was peripheral blood, collected on day 0 of AZD1222 vaccination.

The DNA reads TGTGCCAGCAGCTTAATGAGGTCAGCAAAACTGTTTTTT. It codes for CASSLMRSAKLFF. The sequence is built from TRBV11-2 and TRBJ1-4; the D gene lacks a confident call. The CDR3 spans 13 residues, from the cysteine through the phenylalanine. Kept here is only the CDR3 DNA, which spans 39 bases and is read in frame from base 1. V loses 2 bases of germline sequence and J loses 10 bases, and the interval between the two ends is 11 bases. The germline V gene yields SGHAT for CDR1 and FQNNGV for CDR2.